These 17 T cell receptor beta chains originate from one sample sequenced in a study of blood T cells in healthy people across ages. PCR was performed a second time for roughly 6 to 12 cycles using a sample-barcoded 5' primer and a J-beta primer mix. TCRdb re-analysed the 5' RACE reads in MiXCR, keeping a single row per CDR3 protein. The top ten hold 10% to 15% of the sample, which has 650,000 to 1,000,000 distinct CDR3 sequences, 36% seen once. The specimen was blood. The receptor source for this set is a young man in good health.

In its sample, this clonotype was seen many times. V gene TRBV20-1 combines with J gene TRBJ2-5; 7 positions match TRBD1. Looked up from germline, CDR1 is DFQATT and CDR2 is SNEGSKA (reference sequence). V gave up 4 bases and J gave up 2 bases; unmatched junction bases: 4. This CDR3 region has 13 residues. The CDR3 is CSATGDRQETQYF. The DNA of the CDR3 is TGCAGTGCTACTGGGGACAGACAAGAGACCCAGTACTTC.

There are a few counts of this clonotype. CDR3 sequence reads: CASSYSKGGNEQFF. CDR3 DNA: TGTGCCAGCAGTTACTCGAAGGGGGGCAATGAGCAGTTCTTC. J is TRBJ2-1 and V is TRBV6-6; D assignment may be TRBD1 or TRBD2 (6 bases each). The CDR3 contains 14 residues. Germline V CDR1 and CDR2: MNHNY, SVGAGI (reference sequence). The germline V and J ends were trimmed by 0 bases and 6 bases, with 9 bases remaining between them.

The CDR3 is CASSTGQLEKLFF. CDR3 in DNA: TGTGCCAGCAGTACTGGACAACTAGAAAAACTGTTTTTT. This chain connects TRBV6-1 to TRBJ1-4; possible D gene TRBD1, 5 bases. V lost 5 bases to trimming and J lost 8 bases, with 12 bases between them. Per germline, CDR1 MNHNS and CDR2 SASEGT. The CDR3 is 13 amino acids.

The gene calls are TRBV11-2 and TRBJ1-2, with D maybe TRBD1 (6 bases). Per the germline V gene, CDR1 is SGHAT and CDR2 is FQNNGV. This CDR3 contains 14 residues. V was shortened by 5 bases and J by 7 bases, with 17 bases between the two germline ends. This chain's CDR3 is CASSHEGGAGGYTF. The CDR3 DNA sequence: TGTGCCAGCAGCCATGAGGGGGGGGCCGGTGGCTACACCTTC.

This chain connects TRBV20-1 to TRBJ1-1, with 7 bases aligning to TRBD1. This CDR3 comprises 14 residues. V trimming: 6 bases; J trimming: 0 bases; junction bases outside the gene matches: 7. The germline gives CDR1 DFQATT, CDR2 SNEGSKA (reference sequence). The CDR3 DNA follows: TGCAGTGCGGTAATTGGACAGGTGAACACTGAAGCTTTCTTT. This codes for CSAVIGQVNTEAFF.

This clonotype was observed a few times. The rearrangement joins TRBV21-1 to TRBJ1-4. TRBV21-1 is recorded as a pseudogene. The CDR3 is 18 residues long. The CDR3 nucleotides are TGTGCCAGCAGCAAAGTTGAGGAGAGGCCAGGCCAAAAGGAAAAACTGTTTTTT. It translates to CASSKVEERPGQKEKLFF.

This clonotype was detected many times. The chain is built from TRBV12-3 or TRBV12-4 and TRBJ1-4; 8 positions agree with TRBD1. Trimming removed 5 bases from V and 6 bases from J; junction bases left unmatched: 5. CDR3 length equals 14 residues. CDR3 in amino acids: CASSPDREDEKLFF. CDR3 bases: TGTGCCAGCAGTCCGGACAGGGAGGATGAAAAACTGTTTTTT.

This clonotype was observed a handful of times. A much larger clone lies one base from this, so it may be a read error. The chain combines TRBV4-3 with TRBJ2-3; 7 nucleotides line up with TRBD1. Germline V lookup: CDR1 LGHNA, CDR2 YSLEER. The CDR3 is 15 residues long. The trim removed 1 base at V and 5 bases at J, leaving 6 bases unmatched. CDR3 in amino acids: CASSQAGTAGDTQYF. CDR3 bases: TGCGCCAGCAGCCAAGCCGGGACAGCAGGAGATACGCAGTATTTT.

The chain employs TRBV18 and TRBJ1-4, with D possibly matching TRBD1 (5 bases). This CDR3 contains 17 residues. With 3 bases removed from V and 1 base from J, the gap between germline ends came to 15 bases. Germline V gene sequence: CDR1 KGHSH, CDR2 LQKENI. CDR3 residues: CASSPYSGGGTNEKLFF. CDR3 bases: TGTGCCAGCTCACCGTACAGCGGGGGTGGAACTAATGAAAAACTGTTTTTT.

A remark on this clonotype: This may arise from a read error, as a much more abundant clone is one base away. The chain has TRBV6-5 and TRBJ2-5; 8 bases match TRBD2. Germline CDR1 MNHEY, CDR2 SVGAGI. The CDR3 spans 15 residues. This chain's CDR3 is CASSYSGAAGNIQDF. The CDR3 DNA reads as TGTGCCAGCAGTTATAGCGGGGCTGCGGGAAACATTCAGGACTTC.

The chain recombines TRBV7-9 with TRBJ2-1; 9 bases map to TRBD1. CDR1 and CDR2 from the germline V gene are SEHNR and FQNEAQ (reference sequence). The CDR3 length is 15 residues. Losses at the gene ends were 5 bases for V and 4 bases for J; bases not matched to a gene: 6. The CDR3 sequence is CASSPTGGGYNEQFF. The CDR3 region has the DNA TGTGCCAGCAGCCCTACAGGGGGCGGTTACAATGAGCAGTTCTTC.

This clonotype was found many times. This rearrangement joins TRBV4-3 to TRBJ1-4; D remains ambiguous. The germline V and J ends were trimmed by 0 bases and 0 bases, with 14 bases remaining between them. CDR1 is LGHNA and CDR2 is YSLEER in the germline V gene. This CDR3 region has 18 residues. The CDR3 bases are TGCGCCAGCAGCCAAGATAATGGCCGAACCTCAACTAATGAAAAACTGTTTTTT. Its protein is CASSQDNGRTSTNEKLFF.

The chain is built from TRBV7-2 and TRBJ2-3; D remains ambiguous. This CDR3 has 14 residues. Germline loops: CDR1 SGHTA, CDR2 FQGNSA. The V and J ends lost 3 bases and 6 bases respectively, with 13 bases between them. CDR3: CASSLRPPPDTQYF. CDR3 DNA sequence: TGTGCCAGCAGCTTGCGGCCCCCGCCGGATACGCAGTATTTT.

Many counts were recorded for this clonotype. V usage is TRBV4-3 and J usage is TRBJ2-7; a weak D match, TRBD2 (5 bases). Trimming shortened V by 0 bases and J by 2 bases, and 8 bases separated the two germline ends. CDR1 is LGHNA, CDR2 YSLEER, per germline. This CDR3 comprises 14 residues. The CDR3 DNA reads TGCGCCAGCAGCCAAGACTCCGGGACCTACGAGCAGTACTTC. This gives the protein CASSQDSGTYEQYF.

This clonotype occurred a few times. This chain links TRBV20-1 with TRBJ2-7; maybe TRBD1 (5 bases). TRBJ2-5 explains the end of the DNA better; the J call may be wrong. The CDR3 is 14 residues long. Looked up from germline, CDR1 is DFQATT and CDR2 is SNEGSKA (reference sequence). The CDR3 DNA is TGCAGTGCTAGAGGGGGCAGGGTCCCTCAGACCCAGTACTTC. Encoded protein: CSARGGRVPQTQYF.

The chain is built from TRBV7-9 and TRBJ2-7, with no clear D. Germline V gene data show CDR1 as SEHNR and CDR2 as FQNEAQ (reference sequence). The V end was cut by 0 bases, the J end by 4 bases, with 13 bases between. The CDR3 spans 15 residues. CDR3 sequence: CASSLAPTLGYEQYF. The CDR3 coding sequence is TGTGCCAGCAGCTTAGCCCCAACACTGGGGTACGAGCAGTACTTC.

V gene TRBV6-6 combines with J gene TRBJ1-5; unclear D gene. This CDR3 has 14 amino acids. The germline gives CDR1 MNHNY, CDR2 SVGAGI (reference sequence). Between the trimmed V and J ends, which lost 2 bases and 2 bases, there was a span of 7 bases. The CDR3 DNA sequence: TGTGCCAGCAGTTACCGATGGGGCAATCAGCCCCAGCATTTT. It specifies CASSYRWGNQPQHF.